This T cell receptor (beta chain) was documented in a study of T-cell memory formation after mild COVID-19. Turning to the study itself: TCR clusters were mostly donor specific.

CDR1 is MGHDK, CDR2 SYGVNS, per germline. The CDR3 spans 13 residues. V gave up 3 bases and J gave up 5 bases, with 11 bases separating them. This clonotype was recorded a few times. Its antigen is still unknown. MiXCR, applied by TCRdb to the 5' RACE reads, yields one record per CDR3 protein. Altogether about 180,000 distinct CDR3 sequences are present, roughly 17% being singletons, with the ten largest covering about 2.1%. Study-wide findings and caveats: Clones contracting day 15 to 85 were balanced CD4/CD8; later expanders leaned CD4+.

This sequence was found in an adult woman who had mild COVID-19 (a few samples of this study predate the infection). Cell type and time point are not known. The specimen sequenced was PBMCs or a T cell subset sorted from them (not recorded which). The chain recombines TRBV25-1 with TRBJ2-7; D is possibly TRBD1 (5 bases). Here the CDR3 reads CASSDAGINEQYF. CDR3 sequence (DNA): TGTGCCAGCAGTGATGCAGGGATCAACGAGCAGTACTTC.